This T cell receptor (beta chain) is drawn from a study of OX40 agonist ivuxolimab in advanced cancers. Profiling relied on immunoSEQ multiplex PCR, and the TCRdb table lists in-frame clones only, not all of them. Here the sample spans tens of thousands of clones, around 80% being singletons. V trimming: 5 bases; J trimming: 4 bases; junction bases outside the gene matches: 4. This CDR3 contains 14 residues. Germline V lookup: CDR1 SGHAT, CDR2 FQNNGV. The chain combines TRBV11-2 with TRBJ2-5; 10 bases are shared with TRBD1. The sequencing used CD4+ or CD8+ T cells sorted from blood, collected in a trial of the OX40 agonist ivuxolimab. This TCR was recovered from an adult with an advanced solid tumor such as melanoma, head and neck, liver or kidney cancer. In nucleotides, the CDR3 is TGTGCCAGCAGCGTAGGGACAGGGGCAGAGACCCAGTACTTC. Protein: CASSVGTGAETQYF.